Included here is one TCR beta chain sequence, with context. Its antigen is currently unknown. A read error may produce the germline difference seen at one junction end. The CDR3 is made up of 14 amino acids. The germline gives CDR1 MNHNY, CDR2 SVGAGI (reference sequence). The entry originates in a study of T cell clonotyping in hematopoietic cell transplantation. Overall study results and limits: Broader posttransplant TCR repertoire diversity was predicted by graft donor and pretransplant recipient Inverse Simpson Index values. Pathologically expanded recipient clonotypes increased progressively from day 30 to day 180 as diversity fell. Without cell sorting, CD4 versus CD8 contributions remain unresolved.

The protocol was immunoSEQ multiplex PCR, while the TCRdb copy is restricted to in-frame clones and leaves out a portion. The sample lists about 7,200 clones; around 96% were seen once. The V and J genes are TRBV6-6 and TRBJ2-1; 7 bases match TRBD1. The clonotype comes from a male patient aged 40 to 55 who had an allogeneic stem cell transplant from a related donor, so the T cells may come from the graft donor. Some clones in this sample may be carry-over from other donors' samples. This sample comprised PBMCs, obtained 30 days after allogeneic stem cell transplant. The DNA for the CDR3 is TGTGCCAGCAGTAACTCGGACAGGTACAATGAGCAGTTCTTC. It codes for CASSNSDRYNEQFF.